This is a list of T cell receptor beta chains from one sample in a study of blood T cell repertoires in COVID-19. Produced via immunoSEQ multiplex PCR; TCRdb's table is partial and in-frame only. Of about 150,000 clones listed, roughly four fifths are singletons. The sequencing sample was made of peripheral blood. The receptors stem from a woman over 75 with acute or convalescent COVID-19. Both conserved end residues are part of each CDR3. The D gene is left open where the match is weak. Part of the rows lack a size; the others show once, few, many or a class for expanded clones.

V,D,J,size,CDR3,DNA
TRBV5-1,NA,TRBJ2-1,NA,CASTSDRLSNEQFF,TGCGCCAGCACATCTGACAGGCTGAGCAATGAGCAGTTCTTC
TRBV4-3,TRBD1,TRBJ1-5,NA,CASSQGWTGGMESNQPQHF,TGCGCCAGCAGCCAAGGCTGGACAGGGGGCATGGAAAGCAATCAGCCCCAGCATTTT
TRBV12-3/TRBV12-4,TRBD1,TRBJ1-5,once,CASTARGNQPQHF,TGTGCCAGCACCGCCAGGGGGAATCAGCCCCAGCATTTT
TRBV27,NA,TRBJ1-2,NA,CASSPRGYGYTF,TGTGCCAGCAGCCCGAGGGGGTATGGCTACACCTTC
TRBV19,TRBD1,TRBJ1-2,NA,CASSFAPLQGAGYGYTF,TGTGCCAGTAGTTTCGCTCCTCTACAGGGGGCAGGCTATGGCTACACCTTC
TRBV4-1,NA,TRBJ2-6,few,CASSQDNDLSPSSGANVLTF,TGCGCCAGCAGCCAAGATAACGACTTATCCCCCAGCTCTGGGGCCAACGTCCTGACTTTC
TRBV4-3,NA,TRBJ2-2,NA,CASSRNRDTNTGELFF,TGCGCCAGCAGCCGCAACAGGGATACGAACACCGGGGAGCTGTTTTTT
TRBV30,NA,TRBJ2-3,few,CAWKTSTVVTDTQYF,TGTGCCTGGAAAACCTCGACAGTTGTCACAGATACGCAGTATTTT
TRBV6-4,NA,TRBJ2-3,NA,CASSDKSGTDTQYF,TGTGCCAGCAGTGACAAATCGGGCACAGATACGCAGTATTTT
TRBV10-1,NA,TRBJ1-1,NA,CASSEQVMNTEAFF,TGCGCCAGCAGTGAGCAGGTTATGAACACTGAAGCTTTCTTT
TRBV3-1/TRBV3-2,NA,TRBJ2-3,NA,CASSQDPGGTDTQYF,TGTGCCAGCAGCCAAGATCCGGGGGGCACAGATACGCAGTATTTT
TRBV30,TRBD2,TRBJ2-7,NA,CAWGTGTKNYEQYF,TGTGCCTGGGGGACCGGGACTAAAAACTACGAGCAGTACTTC
TRBV9,TRBD1,TRBJ2-4,NA,CASSVEDRLGAKNIQYF,TGTGCCAGCAGCGTAGAGGACAGGCTAGGAGCGAAAAACATTCAGTACTTC
TRBV6-7,TRBD1,TRBJ1-1,NA,CASSYSTMGTVEAFF,TGTGCCAGCAGTTACTCCACCATGGGGACAGTTGAAGCTTTCTTT
TRBV2,TRBD1,TRBJ1-3,once,CASRGTVGNTIYF,TGTGCCAGCAGGGGGACAGTCGGAAACACCATATATTTT
TRBV5-1,TRBD1,TRBJ1-1,NA,CASNPTGVFSEAFF,TGCGCCAGCAACCCGACAGGGGTTTTTTCTGAAGCTTTCTTT
TRBV11-2,NA,TRBJ1-1,few,CASSLTGGTEAFF,TGTGCCAGCAGCTTGACAGGTGGGACTGAAGCTTTCTTT
TRBV20-1,NA,TRBJ2-3,NA,CSASNLDTQYF,TGCAGTGCTAGTAATCTAGATACGCAGTATTTT
TRBV5-1,TRBD1,TRBJ2-7,NA,CAIPTGDVYEQYF,TGCGCCATTCCTACAGGGGACGTTTACGAGCAGTACTTC
TRBV10-1,NA,TRBJ1-6,NA,CASSESTVGGNSPLHF,TGCGCCAGCAGTGAGTCGACGGTTGGGGGGAATTCACCCCTCCACTTT
TRBV30,NA,TRBJ1-2,NA,CACLKRQLLGYTF,TGTGCCTGCTTAAAGAGGCAGCTCCTTGGCTACACCTTC
TRBV5-1,TRBD2,TRBJ2-2,NA,CASELAGENTGELFF,TGCGCCAGCGAGCTAGCGGGGGAAAATACCGGGGAGCTGTTTTTT
TRBV19,TRBD1,TRBJ1-2,few,CASSIGRMGQGVYNYGYTF,TGTGCCAGTAGTATAGGGCGGATGGGACAGGGGGTGTATAACTATGGCTACACCTTC
TRBV27,TRBD1,TRBJ2-7,NA,CASRDGTGYEQYF,TGTGCCAGCAGAGACGGGACAGGCTACGAGCAGTACTTC
TRBV6-1,NA,TRBJ1-2,NA,CASSEAVAHGYGYTF,TGTGCCAGCAGTGAAGCAGTAGCGCACGGCTATGGCTACACCTTC
TRBV7-9,NA,TRBJ1-6,NA,CASSFSLTDKPNSPLHF,TGTGCCAGCAGCTTCAGTCTGACAGATAAGCCCAATTCACCCCTCCACTTT
TRBV10-1,NA,TRBJ2-2,NA,CASSDWRGGELFF,TGCGCCAGCAGTGACTGGAGGGGCGGGGAGCTGTTTTTT
TRBV4-1,NA,TRBJ1-3,once,CASSPGDFSGNTIYF,TGCGCCAGCAGCCCCGGGGACTTCTCTGGAAACACCATATATTTT
TRBV29-1,NA,TRBJ2-7,few,CSVEGQVGYEQYF,TGCAGCGTTGAAGGACAGGTAGGGTACGAGCAGTACTTC
TRBV6-2/TRBV6-3,TRBD1,TRBJ2-1,NA,CASSKLPGQGNEQFF,TGTGCCAGCAGTAAGTTACCCGGACAGGGCAATGAGCAGTTCTTC
TRBV10-3,NA,TRBJ2-2,NA,CAISDTPHGGSGELFF,TGTGCCATCAGTGACACCCCCCATGGAGGTTCCGGGGAGCTGTTTTTT
TRBV6-5,TRBD2,TRBJ2-1,NA,CASSSRGSGGAEQFF,TGTGCCAGCAGTTCGCGGGGTAGCGGGGGTGCGGAGCAGTTCTTC
TRBV7-9,TRBD2,TRBJ2-3,once,CASSLASLAVTDTQYF,TGTGCCAGCAGCTTAGCGTCCCTAGCGGTCACAGATACGCAGTATTTT
TRBV27,NA,TRBJ2-1,NA,CASSLGGKYNEQFF,TGTGCCAGCAGCCTCGGAGGGAAGTACAATGAGCAGTTCTTC
TRBV5-1,TRBD1,TRBJ1-5,NA,CASSSGTGNQPQHF,TGCGCCAGCAGCTCCGGGACAGGAAATCAGCCCCAGCATTTT
TRBV3-1/TRBV3-2,TRBD1,TRBJ1-2,NA,CASSERQGPIRGYGYTF,TGTGCCAGCAGCGAGCGACAGGGTCCCATACGGGGCTATGGCTACACCTTC
TRBV3-1/TRBV3-2,NA,TRBJ2-7,NA,CASSQRGTGVGEQYF,TGTGCCAGCAGCCAAAGGGGTACGGGAGTGGGTGAGCAGTACTTC
TRBV5-8,TRBD1,TRBJ1-2,NA,CASSLTGTGGLGDTF,TGTGCCAGCAGCTTGACCGGGACAGGGGGCTTAGGAGACACCTTC